These 5 T cell receptor beta chains originate from one sample sequenced in a study of cytomegalovirus exposure and HLA in healthy donors. Both 60 Vbeta primers and 13 Jbeta primers went into the PCR. The repertoire was sequenced with immunoSEQ multiplex PCR; TCRdb's copy has only in-frame clones and lacks some. Among 100,000 or so clones listed, about 60% were seen once. Sample: PBMCs. All receptors come from a woman aged 30 to 39 in good health and CMV-seronegative.

This chain joins TRBV6-6 and TRBJ2-1; 9 bases agree with TRBD1. The length of the CDR3 is 16 residues. Unmatched junction bases numbered 10, after V lost 2 bases and J lost 8 bases. Germline V gives CDR1 MNHNY, CDR2 SVGAGI (reference sequence). The CDR3 nucleotides are TGTGCCAGCAGTTACCCGCGGGACAGGGTTTTTGATGAGCAGTTCTTC. It codes for CASSYPRDRVFDEQFF.

This chain connects TRBV5-1 to TRBJ2-5, with TRBD2 as a possible D gene (5 bases). CDR1 SGHRS and CDR2 YFSETQ come from the germline V gene. Trimming shortened V by 0 bases and J by 5 bases, and 8 bases separated the two germline ends. The CDR3 runs 13 residues. The CDR3 DNA is TGCGCCAGCAGCTTGGGGGAGTGGGAGACCCAGTACTTC. This sequence encodes CASSLGEWETQYF.

This clone appeared a single time. V is TRBV11-2 and J is TRBJ1-1, with D possibly TRBD1 on 5 matching bases. There are 13 residues in the CDR3. The germline gives CDR1 SGHAT, CDR2 FQNNGV. The ends were cut back, 1 base at V and 7 bases at J, with 10 bases in the middle. Here the CDR3 reads CASSLVWGGEAFF. The DNA of the CDR3 is TGTGCCAGCAGCTTAGTTTGGGGGGGTGAAGCTTTCTTT.

The genes are TRBV11-2 and TRBJ2-5; D is unclear. Germline V gene lookup returns CDR1 SGHAT and CDR2 FQNNGV. The V end lost 5 bases, the J end lost 5 bases, and 6 bases lay between the germline ends. This CDR3 contains 11 residues. The CDR3 reads CASSPGETQYF. CDR3 DNA: TGTGCCAGCAGCCCCGGGGAGACCCAGTACTTC.

This clone came up a few times. The CDR3 nucleotides read TGTGCCAGTCGGGACAGTTTGAACACTGAAGCTTTCTTT. Protein: CASRDSLNTEAFF. This chain joins TRBV19 and TRBJ1-1, with TRBD1 matching 7 bases. CDR3 length equals 13 residues. The V gene's germline CDR1 is LNHDA and CDR2 SQIVND (reference sequence). Trimming removed 8 bases from V and 0 bases from J; junction bases left unmatched: 3. The full variable domain, rest sourced from reference TRBV19 and TRBJ1-1, is DGGITQSPKYLFRKEGQNVTLSCEQNLNHDAMYWYRQDPGQGLRLIYYSQIVNDFQKGDIAEGYSVSREKKESFPLTVTSAQKNPTAFYLCASRDSLNTEAFFGQGTRLTVV.